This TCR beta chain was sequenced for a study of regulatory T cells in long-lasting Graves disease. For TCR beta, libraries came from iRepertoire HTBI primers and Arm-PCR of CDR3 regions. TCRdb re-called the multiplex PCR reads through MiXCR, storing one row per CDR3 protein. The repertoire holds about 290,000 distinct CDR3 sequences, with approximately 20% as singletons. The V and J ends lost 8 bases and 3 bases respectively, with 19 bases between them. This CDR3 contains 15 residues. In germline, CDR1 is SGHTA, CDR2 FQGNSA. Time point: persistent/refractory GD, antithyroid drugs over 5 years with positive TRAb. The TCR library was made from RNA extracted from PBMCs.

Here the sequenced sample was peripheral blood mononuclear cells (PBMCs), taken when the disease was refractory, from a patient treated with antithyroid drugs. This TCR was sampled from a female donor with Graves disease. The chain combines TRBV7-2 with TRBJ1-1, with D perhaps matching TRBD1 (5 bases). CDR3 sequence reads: CASSNDGGWDTEAFF. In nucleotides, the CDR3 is TGTGCCAGCTCTAACGATGGGGGTTGGGACACTGAAGCTTTCTTT.